The 20 T cell receptor beta chains below all came from one sample that was sequenced in a study of blood T cell repertoires in COVID-19. TCRdb keeps only in-frame clones here, not all; method: immunoSEQ multiplex PCR. The sample has around 53,000 clones, about three quarters seen once. Input material: peripheral blood. These receptor sequences come from a man aged 70 or older with active or convalescent COVID-19.

This clone was seen a few times. V usage is TRBV5-5 and J usage is TRBJ1-6; 11 bases are a match to TRBD1. This CDR3 has 15 amino acids. With 3 bases clipped from V and 9 bases from J, the junction kept 5 bases outside the gene matches. Germline values: CDR1 SGHKS, CDR2 YYEKEE (reference sequence). The CDR3 reads CASSWTGGFGSPLHF. The CDR3 nucleotides are TGTGCCAGCAGCTGGACAGGGGGCTTCGGTTCACCCCTCCACTTT.

The chain employs TRBV5-6 and TRBJ2-7, with D perhaps matching TRBD1 (6 bases). The germline V gene has CDR1 SGHDT and CDR2 YYEEEE. Trimming shortened V by 0 bases and J by 3 bases, and 16 bases separated the two germline ends. The CDR3 is 16 amino acids. CDR3 amino acids: CASSLEVGAVFYEQYF. CDR3 sequence (DNA): TGTGCCAGCAGCTTGGAGGTGGGGGCCGTTTTCTACGAGCAGTACTTC.

This clone was found once. The chain has TRBV24-1 and TRBJ2-5; possible D gene TRBD1, 6 bases. V was trimmed by 4 bases and J by 5 bases, leaving 16 bases between them. This CDR3 is 15 amino acids long. CDR1 and CDR2 from the germline V gene are KGHDR and SFDVKD. For the CDR3, the DNA is TGTGCCACCAGTGACTTCAGGCAGGGGCGCGAGACCCAGTACTTC. This sequence encodes CATSDFRQGRETQYF.

The chain couples TRBV7-3 to TRBJ2-3, with 8 nucleotides matching TRBD1. Germline V gene sequence: CDR1 SGHTA, CDR2 FQGTGA. The V segment lost 4 bases and the J segment 6 bases; nucleotides outside the gene matches: 6. This CDR3 region has 14 residues. The chain's CDR3 is CASSYGQGRDTQYF. The CDR3 DNA sequence: TGTGCCAGCAGCTACGGACAGGGTAGGGATACGCAGTATTTT.

The chain links TRBV27 to TRBJ2-7, with 8 bases lining up with TRBD2. Germline assignment: CDR1 MNHEY and CDR2 SMNVEV (reference sequence). The V and J ends lost 3 bases and 3 bases, in that order; junction bases with no gene match: 4. The CDR3 is made up of 14 amino acids. The CDR3 bases are TGTGCCAGCAGTTTCGCGGGAGGCCGCTACGAGCAGTACTTC. Translated, it gives CASSFAGGRYEQYF.

The CDR3 reads CASSLGQGITEAFF. The CDR3, as DNA: TGTGCCAGCTCACTGGGACAGGGAATCACTGAAGCTTTCTTT. The V gene is TRBV18, the J gene TRBJ1-1; 9 nucleotides align to TRBD1. Germline assignment: CDR1 KGHSH and CDR2 LQKENI. The CDR3 sequence is 14 residues long. V was clipped by 4 bases and J by 4 bases; unmatched bases: 4.

The rearrangement joins TRBV6-2 or TRBV6-3 to TRBJ2-1, with D possibly being TRBD1 (6 bases). The CDR3 runs 15 residues. CDR1 is MNHEY, CDR2 SVGEGT, per germline. Trimming shortened V by 0 bases and J by 8 bases, and 14 bases separated the two germline ends. The CDR3 nucleotides are TGTGCCAGCAGTTACTCAATATTACAGGGCTATGAGCAGTTCTTC. This sequence encodes CASSYSILQGYEQFF.

The chain recombines TRBV6-5 with TRBJ2-1, with 8 bases that match TRBD2. Germline V gene data show CDR1 as MNHEY and CDR2 as SVGAGI. CDR3 size: 14 residues. V lost 6 bases and J lost 4; bases outside the gene matches: 5. Written as DNA, the CDR3 is TGTGCCAGCAGCCTTAGCGGGACTTACAATGAGCAGTTCTTC. Amino acid sequence: CASSLSGTYNEQFF.

The V gene is TRBV7-2, the J gene TRBJ2-1; 10 bases line up with TRBD2. With V trimmed by 6 bases and J by 4 bases, 6 bases remained unmatched. The germline gives CDR1 SGHTA, CDR2 FQGNSA. The CDR3 sequence is 15 residues long. CDR3 sequence reads: CASRSAGGTYNEQFF. CDR3 nucleotide sequence: TGTGCCAGCAGGTCAGCGGGAGGGACTTACAATGAGCAGTTCTTC.

The CDR3 nucleotides read TGTGCCAGCTCAACTAGCGGGAGGGTATACGAGCAGTACTTC. It yields the protein CASSTSGRVYEQYF. The V and J genes are TRBV18 and TRBJ2-7, with TRBD2 matching over 13 bases. The CDR3 contains 14 residues. Germline values: CDR1 KGHSH, CDR2 LQKENI. With V trimmed by 5 bases and J by 4 bases, 2 bases remained unmatched.

The chain carries TRBV2 and TRBJ1-2, with a weak D call TRBD1 (6 bases). The V and J ends lost 6 bases and 7 bases respectively, with 12 bases between them. Germline-derived CDR1 and CDR2 are SNHLY and FYNNEI. This CDR3 is 12 amino acids long. The CDR3 loop is CASRRGGSGYTF. The CDR3 DNA follows: TGTGCCAGCAGAAGGGGGGGCAGTGGCTACACCTTC. Full variable domain (remainder filled in from reference TRBV2 and TRBJ1-2): EPEVTQTPSHQVTQMGQEVILRCVPISNHLYFYWYRQILGQKVEFLVSFYNNEISEKSEIFDDQFSVERPDGSNFTLKIRSTKLEDSAMYFCASRRGGSGYTFGSGTRLTVV.

The chain carries TRBV12-3 or TRBV12-4 and TRBJ2-1, with D possibly being TRBD2 (5 bases). This CDR3 is built from 12 residues. Trimming removed 7 bases at V and 4 bases at J, with 8 bases between. CDR3 in amino acids: CASNSGYNEQFF. CDR3 nucleotides: TGTGCCAGCAACAGCGGATACAATGAGCAGTTCTTC.

This clone was observed a few times. Other DNA sequences within the sample encode an identical CDR3. CDR3 sequence (DNA): TGTGCCAGTAGGGACAGGGTGGATGAAAAACTGTTTTTT. Translation gives CASRDRVDEKLFF. The rearrangement joins TRBV19 to TRBJ1-4; 8 positions agree with TRBD1. Germline V lookup: CDR1 LNHDA, CDR2 SQIVND (reference sequence). The CDR3 runs 13 residues. Germline trimming cut 6 bases from V and 6 bases from J; bases unmatched to any gene: 3.

V and J are TRBV4-1 and TRBJ1-1; the D gene is possibly TRBD1 (6 bases). This CDR3 is built from 14 residues. CDR1 and CDR2 (germline): MGHRA, YSYEKL. Trimming removed 3 bases from V and 1 base from J, with 9 bases in between. CDR3 in amino acids: CASSQPTGNTEAFF. CDR3 sequence (DNA): TGCGCCAGCAGCCAGCCGACAGGGAACACTGAAGCTTTCTTT.

The J gene is TRBJ2-7, the V gene TRBV28; D unresolved. Per germline, CDR1 MDHEN and CDR2 SYDVKM. The CDR3 covers 12 residues. Trimming shortened V by 5 bases and J by 7 bases, and 12 bases separated the two germline ends. CDR3 sequence reads: CASSPPEREQYF. The CDR3 nucleotides read TGTGCCAGCAGTCCCCCCGAGAGGGAGCAGTACTTC.

The chain carries TRBV24-1 and TRBJ2-5; 8 nucleotides match TRBD2. Unmatched junction bases numbered 8, after V lost 4 bases and J lost 5 bases. The V gene's germline CDR1 is KGHDR and CDR2 SFDVKD. This CDR3 is 15 amino acids long. CDR3 bases: TGTGCCACCAGTGACTCACTAGCGGCGATGGAGACCCAGTACTTC. It encodes CATSDSLAAMETQYF.

The chain recombines TRBV4-1 with TRBJ1-6; D remains ambiguous. The CDR3 covers 12 residues. Looked up from germline, CDR1 is MGHRA and CDR2 is YSYEKL. Trimming shortened V by 1 base and J by 10 bases, and 5 bases separated the two germline ends. CDR3 in amino acids: CASSQGVSPLHF. The CDR3 DNA is TGCGCCAGCAGCCAAGGAGTCTCACCCCTCCACTTT.

This rearrangement joins TRBV4-3 to TRBJ1-4; 10 nucleotides align to TRBD1. Germline-derived CDR1 and CDR2 are LGHNA and YSLEER. The CDR3 has 16 residues. With V trimmed by 4 bases and J by 1 base, 3 bases remained unmatched. CDR3 sequence (DNA): TGCGCCAGCAGCCGTGGACAGGGGGTAACTAATGAAAAACTGTTTTTT. It yields the protein CASSRGQGVTNEKLFF.

This chain connects TRBV11-3 to TRBJ2-1; TRBD2 is a possible D gene (5 bases). Trimming pared 2 bases from V and 7 bases from J, leaving 12 bases between. The CDR3 sequence is 14 residues long. Germline V gene data show CDR1 as SGHNT and CDR2 as YENEEA. This chain's CDR3 is CASSLPEGWNEQFF. The CDR3 DNA reads as TGTGCCAGCAGCTTACCTGAGGGATGGAATGAGCAGTTCTTC.

The chain has TRBV11-3 and TRBJ2-3; 13 positions agree with TRBD2. V lost 6 bases to trimming and J lost 5 bases; unmatched junction nucleotides: 8. Germline V gives CDR1 SGHNT, CDR2 YENEEA. This CDR3 is built from 16 residues. The CDR3 nucleotides are TGTGCCAGCAGATCCGGACTAGCGGGAGAAATAGATACGCAGTATTTT. Translated: CASRSGLAGEIDTQYF.